The 4 T cell receptor beta chains in this list originate from one sample, sequenced in a study of technical replicates of blood from a few donors. Sequencing was performed with immunoSEQ multiplex PCR; in TCRdb, only in-frame clones are kept and a portion is missing. The sample carries 60,000 to 65,000 clones, around 88% recorded once. The sample taken for sequencing was PBMCs. The source is a human donor in good health. Some clones in this sample may be carry-over from other donors' samples.

This clone was detected once. The CDR3 sequence: CASSKTGADPPNYGYTF. CDR3 bases: TGTGCCAGCAGCAAAACGGGTGCAGACCCCCCTAACTATGGCTACACCTTC. The chain links TRBV21-1 to TRBJ1-2. TRBV21-1 is described as a pseudogene. This CDR3 region has 17 residues.

This chain joins TRBV7-9 and TRBJ2-1; 12 positions agree with TRBD2. The trim removed 5 bases at V and 0 bases at J, leaving 5 bases unmatched. The CDR3 loop spans 17 amino acids. CDR1 SEHNR and CDR2 FQNEAQ come from the germline V gene (reference sequence). The CDR3 DNA reads as TGTGCCAGCAGCCCCACTAGCGGGAGGAGCTCCTACAATGAGCAGTTCTTC. This translates into CASSPTSGRSSYNEQFF.

The sample holds a few counts of this clone. V gene TRBV30 combines with J gene TRBJ2-1; 14 bases are shared with TRBD2. Germline loops: CDR1 GTSNPN, CDR2 SVGIG (reference sequence). This CDR3 is 15 amino acids long. The junction had 3 bases not matched to a gene; V was cut back by 1 base and J by 7 bases. Written as DNA, the CDR3 is TGTGCCTGGAGTGGGGGACTAGCGGGAGAAAATGAGCAGTTCTTC. Protein sequence: CAWSGGLAGENEQFF.

V is TRBV10-3 and J is TRBJ2-7, with 7 bases aligning to TRBD2. The CDR3 length is 14 residues. Germline values: CDR1 ENHRY, CDR2 SYGVKD. Losses at the gene ends were 4 bases for V and 7 bases for J; bases not matched to a gene: 10. CDR3 DNA: TGTGCCATCAGTGTCGGGGGGTCCAACTGGGAGCAGTACTTC. Protein sequence: CAISVGGSNWEQYF.